A selection of T cell receptor beta chains follows, all from one sample in a study of CD8+CD57+ T cells in acquired aplastic anemia. MiXCR, run by TCRdb on the reads, gives a single entry per CDR3 protein. The data hold under 200,000 distinct CDR3 sequences, with less than 60% observed a single time. Sequencing used sorted CD4+, CD8+, or CD8+CD57+ T cells (not recorded which) from PBMCs. The receptor set was obtained from a human donor with aplastic anemia. CDR3s include the opening cysteine and the closing phenylalanine or tryptophan. The order of the fields is J gene, V gene, D gene, clone size, CDR3 protein, CDR3 DNA. D genes are given only for firm matches. A clone size is listed for some rows: how often the clone was seen (once, few, many), or a class if it is expanded.

J gene: TRBJ2-1; V gene: TRBV15; D gene: NA; clone size: few; CDR3 protein: CATSRTEEAYNEQFF; CDR3 DNA: TGTGCCACCAGCAGGACGGAAGAGGCCTACAATGAGCAGTTCTTC
J gene: TRBJ2-3; V gene: TRBV5-6; D gene: TRBD2; clone size: NA; CDR3 protein: CASSFSGRVTDTQYF; CDR3 DNA: TGTGCCAGCAGCTTTAGCGGGAGGGTAACAGATACGCAGTATTTT
J gene: TRBJ1-1; V gene: TRBV7-6; D gene: NA; clone size: NA; CDR3 protein: CASSLYGALGEWNTEAFF; CDR3 DNA: TGTGCCAGCAGCTTATACGGAGCCCTTGGGGAATGGAACACTGAAGCTTTCTTT
J gene: TRBJ2-3; V gene: TRBV2; D gene: TRBD2; clone size: NA; CDR3 protein: CASSVLAGFTDTQYF; CDR3 DNA: TGTGCCAGCAGTGTTCTAGCGGGCTTCACAGATACGCAGTATTTT
J gene: TRBJ2-7; V gene: TRBV9; D gene: TRBD2; clone size: NA; CDR3 protein: CASSPLAGALSYEQYF; CDR3 DNA: TGTGCCAGCTCCCCCTTAGCGGGGGCTCTCTCCTACGAGCAGTACTTC
J gene: TRBJ2-1; V gene: TRBV7-9; D gene: TRBD1; clone size: NA; CDR3 protein: CASSPGQGDEQFF; CDR3 DNA: TGTGCCAGCAGCCCCGGACAGGGCGATGAGCAGTTCTTC
J gene: TRBJ2-4; V gene: TRBV29-1; D gene: NA; clone size: few; CDR3 protein: CSVVLPSSIQYF; CDR3 DNA: TGCAGCGTTGTGCTTCCCTCCAGCATTCAGTACTTC
J gene: TRBJ2-5; V gene: TRBV20-1; D gene: NA; clone size: NA; CDR3 protein: CSARWTLETQYF; CDR3 DNA: TGCAGTGCTAGATGGACCCTAGAGACCCAGTACTTC
J gene: TRBJ1-3; V gene: TRBV30; D gene: NA; clone size: few; CDR3 protein: CAYAPGRPGNTIYF; CDR3 DNA: TGTGCCTACGCCCCCGGACGGCCTGGAAACACCATATATTTT
J gene: TRBJ1-6; V gene: TRBV7-9; D gene: NA; clone size: NA; CDR3 protein: CASSLGTRTLHF; CDR3 DNA: TGTGCCAGCAGCTTAGGTACCAGAACCCTCCACTTT
J gene: TRBJ2-5; V gene: TRBV6-1; D gene: NA; clone size: many; CDR3 protein: CASSEAAQYF; CDR3 DNA: TGTGCCAGCAGTGAAGCGGCCCAGTACTTC
J gene: TRBJ2-7; V gene: TRBV15; D gene: NA; clone size: NA; CDR3 protein: CATSRDALGTPSYEQYF; CDR3 DNA: TGTGCCACCAGCAGAGATGCCTTGGGAACCCCCTCCTACGAGCAGTACTTC
J gene: TRBJ2-7; V gene: TRBV7-3; D gene: TRBD1; clone size: few; CDR3 protein: CASSHTTGGGYEQYF; CDR3 DNA: TGTGCCAGCAGCCATACGACAGGGGGCGGGTACGAGCAGTACTTC
J gene: TRBJ1-2; V gene: TRBV7-9; D gene: TRBD1; clone size: NA; CDR3 protein: CASSEWDSTNYGYTF; CDR3 DNA: TGTGCCAGCAGCGAATGGGACAGCACTAACTATGGCTACACCTTC
J gene: TRBJ1-6; V gene: TRBV19; D gene: NA; clone size: NA; CDR3 protein: CASSIGAWNSPLHF; CDR3 DNA: TGTGCCAGTAGTATCGGGGCTTGGAATTCACCCCTCCACTTT
J gene: TRBJ2-1; V gene: TRBV19; D gene: TRBD1; clone size: NA; CDR3 protein: CASSPGQGGSYNEQFF; CDR3 DNA: TGTGCCAGTAGTCCGGGACAGGGGGGTTCCTACAATGAGCAGTTCTTC
J gene: TRBJ2-3; V gene: TRBV14; D gene: NA; clone size: many; CDR3 protein: CASSIGDTQYF; CDR3 DNA: TGTGCCAGCAGCATAGGAGATACGCAGTATTTT
J gene: TRBJ1-5; V gene: TRBV20-1; D gene: TRBD1; clone size: few; CDR3 protein: CSASRGNQPQHF; CDR3 DNA: TGCAGTGCTAGCAGGGGGAATCAGCCCCAGCATTTT
J gene: TRBJ1-4; V gene: TRBV7-2; D gene: NA; clone size: once; CDR3 protein: CASSQDGKLFF; CDR3 DNA: TGTGCCAGCAGTCAAGATGGAAAACTGTTTTTT
J gene: TRBJ2-7; V gene: TRBV5-4; D gene: NA; clone size: NA; CDR3 protein: CASSLAAGEQYF; CDR3 DNA: TGTGCCAGCAGCTTGGCGGCGGGGGAGCAGTACTTC
J gene: TRBJ1-3; V gene: TRBV6-1; D gene: NA; clone size: NA; CDR3 protein: CAGSEAARGVISGNTIYF; CDR3 DNA: TGTGCCGGCAGTGAAGCGGCCCGGGGGGTTATCTCTGGAAACACCATATATTTT
J gene: TRBJ2-3; V gene: TRBV7-2; D gene: NA; clone size: many; CDR3 protein: CASSVWLSSTDTQYF; CDR3 DNA: TGTGCCAGCAGCGTGTGGCTATCTAGCACAGATACGCAGTATTTT
J gene: TRBJ1-2; V gene: TRBV25-1; D gene: TRBD1; clone size: NA; CDR3 protein: CASSSQGVGYGYTF; CDR3 DNA: TGTGCCAGCAGCAGTCAGGGGGTTGGCTATGGCTACACCTTC
J gene: TRBJ2-5; V gene: TRBV7-7; D gene: TRBD2; clone size: many; CDR3 protein: CASSLGGWGSGGQETQYF; CDR3 DNA: TGTGCTAGCAGCTTAGGTGGTTGGGGTAGCGGGGGCCAAGAGACCCAGTACTTC
J gene: TRBJ2-7; V gene: TRBV2; D gene: NA; clone size: many; CDR3 protein: CASRWAGTDYEQYF; CDR3 DNA: TGTGCCAGCAGGTGGGCCGGGACGGACTACGAGCAGTACTTC
J gene: TRBJ1-5; V gene: TRBV24-1; D gene: NA; clone size: NA; CDR3 protein: CATSEGGVSQPQHF; CDR3 DNA: TGTGCCACCAGTGAGGGGGGCGTCAGTCAGCCCCAGCATTTT
J gene: TRBJ2-5; V gene: TRBV18; D gene: TRBD1; clone size: many; CDR3 protein: CASSSTYRDREKTQYF; CDR3 DNA: TGTGCCAGCTCATCTACATACCGGGACAGGGAAAAGACCCAGTACTTC
J gene: TRBJ2-7; V gene: TRBV10-3; D gene: TRBD2; clone size: NA; CDR3 protein: CAISSGGYEQYF; CDR3 DNA: TGTGCCATCAGTAGCGGGGGGTACGAGCAGTACTTC
J gene: TRBJ2-3; V gene: TRBV2; D gene: NA; clone size: NA; CDR3 protein: CASSVGRSQYF; CDR3 DNA: TGTGCCAGCAGTGTCGGGAGATCACAGTATTTT
J gene: TRBJ1-2; V gene: TRBV5-1; D gene: NA; clone size: NA; CDR3 protein: CASSLGRIYTF; CDR3 DNA: TGCGCCAGCAGCTTGGGCCGGATCTACACCTTC
J gene: TRBJ2-7; V gene: TRBV20-1; D gene: TRBD2; clone size: NA; CDR3 protein: CSATRLAGVTYEQYF; CDR3 DNA: TGTAGTGCTACTAGACTAGCGGGAGTGACCTACGAGCAGTACTTC
J gene: TRBJ1-6; V gene: TRBV7-3; D gene: NA; clone size: NA; CDR3 protein: CASAADGAANSPLHF; CDR3 DNA: TGTGCCAGCGCGGCCGATGGAGCAGCTAATTCACCCCTCCACTTT
J gene: TRBJ2-2; V gene: TRBV20-1; D gene: TRBD2; clone size: few; CDR3 protein: CSATLAGGTGELFF; CDR3 DNA: TGCAGTGCTACCCTAGCGGGAGGGACCGGGGAGCTGTTTTTT
J gene: TRBJ2-5; V gene: TRBV7-9; D gene: TRBD2; clone size: NA; CDR3 protein: CASSFLAEGRETPYF; CDR3 DNA: TGTGCCAGCAGCTTCCTAGCGGAGGGCCGGGAGACCCCGTACTTC
J gene: TRBJ2-3; V gene: TRBV3-1; D gene: TRBD1; clone size: NA; CDR3 protein: CASSHGQGMFTDTQYF; CDR3 DNA: TGTGCCAGCAGCCACGGACAGGGAATGTTCACAGATACGCAGTATTTT
J gene: TRBJ2-7; V gene: TRBV5-1; D gene: NA; clone size: many; CDR3 protein: CASSLSTGRFYEQYF; CDR3 DNA: TGCGCCAGCAGCTTGTCAACAGGGAGGTTCTACGAGCAGTACTTC
J gene: TRBJ1-1; V gene: TRBV9; D gene: NA; clone size: NA; CDR3 protein: CASGGTVNAEAFF; CDR3 DNA: TGTGCCAGCGGGGGAACAGTGAACGCTGAAGCTTTCTTT
J gene: TRBJ2-5; V gene: TRBV19; D gene: NA; clone size: NA; CDR3 protein: CTSSIGGRETQYF; CDR3 DNA: TGTACCAGTAGTATTGGGGGGCGGGAGACCCAGTACTTC
J gene: TRBJ2-1; V gene: TRBV9; D gene: TRBD1; clone size: NA; CDR3 protein: CASSPGTDYNEQFF; CDR3 DNA: TGTGCCAGCAGCCCTGGGACAGACTACAATGAGCAGTTCTTC
J gene: TRBJ2-7; V gene: TRBV7-2; D gene: TRBD2; clone size: NA; CDR3 protein: CASSSGEGYEQYF; CDR3 DNA: TGTGCCAGCAGCTCCGGGGAGGGCTACGAGCAGTACTTC
J gene: TRBJ2-3; V gene: TRBV20-1; D gene: NA; clone size: many; CDR3 protein: CSASVAVRTDTQYF; CDR3 DNA: TGCAGTGCTAGTGTAGCGGTTCGCACAGATACGCAGTATTTT
J gene: TRBJ2-7; V gene: TRBV15; D gene: NA; clone size: NA; CDR3 protein: CASSPLGKAYEQYF; CDR3 DNA: TGTGCCAGCTCACCACTCGGGAAAGCCTACGAGCAGTACTTC
J gene: TRBJ1-1; V gene: TRBV9; D gene: NA; clone size: NA; CDR3 protein: CASSGGGRNTEAFF; CDR3 DNA: TGTGCCAGCAGCGGCGGGGGAAGGAACACTGAAGCTTTCTTT
J gene: TRBJ2-7; V gene: TRBV7-2; D gene: TRBD1; clone size: NA; CDR3 protein: CASSLGRGRTYEQYF; CDR3 DNA: TGTGCCAGCAGCTTAGGCAGGGGGCGCACCTACGAGCAGTACTTC
J gene: TRBJ2-1; V gene: TRBV7-3; D gene: TRBD1; clone size: NA; CDR3 protein: CASSFGTGIYNEQFF; CDR3 DNA: TGTGCCAGCAGCTTCGGGACAGGGATTTACAATGAGCAGTTCTTC
J gene: TRBJ1-1; V gene: TRBV11-1; D gene: TRBD1; clone size: NA; CDR3 protein: CASSPRSGGLNTEAFF; CDR3 DNA: TGTGCCAGCAGTCCTAGGTCAGGGGGGCTGAACACTGAAGCTTTCTTT
J gene: TRBJ1-1; V gene: TRBV20-1; D gene: NA; clone size: NA; CDR3 protein: CSALAGTEAFF; CDR3 DNA: TGCAGTGCCCTCGCCGGCACTGAAGCTTTCTTT
J gene: TRBJ2-7; V gene: TRBV4-2; D gene: NA; clone size: NA; CDR3 protein: CASSPALDDMGSTAEQYF; CDR3 DNA: TGTGCCAGCAGCCCCGCCCTTGACGACATGGGGTCTACGGCGGAGCAGTACTTC
J gene: TRBJ2-5; V gene: TRBV7-8; D gene: NA; clone size: NA; CDR3 protein: CASSLARRGEETQYF; CDR3 DNA: TGTGCCAGCAGCTTAGCCCGCAGGGGTGAAGAGACCCAGTACTTC
J gene: TRBJ1-1; V gene: TRBV7-9; D gene: NA; clone size: NA; CDR3 protein: CASSRQAKNTEAFF; CDR3 DNA: TGTGCCAGCAGCCGCCAGGCGAAGAACACTGAAGCTTTCTTT
J gene: TRBJ2-3; V gene: TRBV19; D gene: TRBD2; clone size: many; CDR3 protein: CASSGGGSYTDTQYF; CDR3 DNA: TGTGCCAGTAGTGGCGGCGGGAGCTACACAGATACGCAGTATTTT
J gene: TRBJ2-2; V gene: TRBV19; D gene: NA; clone size: NA; CDR3 protein: CASSNGTMNTGELFF; CDR3 DNA: TGTGCCAGTAGTAACGGGACAATGAACACCGGGGAGCTGTTTTTT
J gene: TRBJ1-2; V gene: TRBV24-1; D gene: NA; clone size: NA; CDR3 protein: CATSDGPTLNYGYTF; CDR3 DNA: TGTGCCACCAGTGATGGGCCGACACTGAACTATGGCTACACCTTC
J gene: TRBJ2-3; V gene: TRBV6-5; D gene: NA; clone size: many; CDR3 protein: CASSRTADTDTQYF; CDR3 DNA: TGTGCCAGCAGCCGTACAGCCGACACAGATACGCAGTATTTT
J gene: TRBJ2-1; V gene: TRBV10-3; D gene: TRBD1; clone size: NA; CDR3 protein: CAIREDRGHNEQFF; CDR3 DNA: TGTGCCATCAGGGAGGACAGGGGACACAATGAGCAGTTCTTC
J gene: TRBJ1-6; V gene: TRBV7-9; D gene: NA; clone size: NA; CDR3 protein: CASIRAYNSPLHF; CDR3 DNA: TGTGCCAGCATCAGGGCCTATAATTCACCCCTCCACTTT
J gene: TRBJ1-1; V gene: TRBV25-1; D gene: TRBD1; clone size: NA; CDR3 protein: CASLGDRNTEAFF; CDR3 DNA: TGTGCCAGCTTGGGGGACAGGAACACTGAAGCTTTCTTT